This T cell receptor beta chain originates from a study of blood T cell repertoires in COVID-19. For the study at large: Collection of acute and convalescent COVID-19 samples took place in the United States, Italy and Spain. In each case, the material was cDNA or gDNA derived from T cells, B-cell-depleted T cells, or PBMCs.

Authors' methods: Quantification of nucleated cells was approximated via reference gene primer amplification. The data were produced by immunoSEQ multiplex PCR, yet TCRdb's version contains in-frame clones alone and is incomplete. The DNA was the basis for D and trimming; V, J and clone size are from that table. The data show nearly 200,000 clones, with 84% seen just once and approximately 5% held by the top ten. Trimming shortened V by 6 bases and J by 5 bases, and 14 bases separated the two germline ends. This CDR3 comprises 13 residues. Per the germline V gene, CDR1 is MDHEN and CDR2 is SYDVKM. The sample comprised peripheral blood. The sequence was collected from a woman aged 70-85 years with active or convalescent COVID-19. This chain joins TRBV28 and TRBJ2-7; D perhaps matches TRBD1 (5 bases). CDR3 sequence reads: CASRPQGSDEQYF. In DNA, the CDR3 is TGTGCCAGCAGACCTCAGGGTTCAGACGAGCAGTACTTC. The full variable domain, its missing parts supplied by reference TRBV28 and TRBJ2-7, is DVKVTQSSRYLVKRTGEKVFLECVQDMDHENMFWYRQDPGLGLRLIYFSYDVKMKEKGDIPEGYSVSREKKERFSLILESASTNQTSMYLCASRPQGSDEQYFGPGTRLTVT.